This is a list of T cell receptor beta chains from one sample in a study of a mutant IDH1 vaccine in newly diagnosed glioma. Profiled with immunoSEQ multiplex PCR; TCRdb holds only in-frame clones, not every one. The sample holds about 23,000 clones; approximately 88% are singletons and the top ten take 2.8%. Their specific antigens are unknown. Here the sequenced sample was PBMCs, taken from a glioma patient whose treatment included an IDH1 peptide vaccine. These receptors all come from a man aged 40-49 years with glioma. CDR3s include the opening cysteine and the closing phenylalanine or tryptophan. Each record gives: D gene, J gene, clone size, V gene, CDR3 protein, CDR3 DNA. D genes are given only for firm matches. Not every row has a clone size; where given, it reads once, few, many or a size class.

d_call: TRBD1; j_call: TRBJ2-1; clone_size: NA; v_call: TRBV6-5; cdr3_aa: CASKLNQGAHNEQFF; cdr3_nt: TGTGCCAGCAAACTAAACCAGGGGGCCCACAATGAGCAGTTCTTC
d_call: NA; j_call: TRBJ1-3; clone_size: NA; v_call: TRBV7-9; cdr3_aa: CASSPGRTGNTIYF; cdr3_nt: TGTGCCAGCAGCCCCGGCAGGACTGGAAACACCATATATTTT
d_call: TRBD1; j_call: TRBJ1-1; clone_size: NA; v_call: TRBV12-5; cdr3_aa: CASGLVLGQPGVDTEAFF; cdr3_nt: TGTGCTAGTGGTTTGGTATTGGGACAGCCGGGAGTGGACACTGAAGCTTTCTTT
d_call: NA; j_call: TRBJ2-7; clone_size: NA; v_call: TRBV28; cdr3_aa: CASSPRTGSSYEQYF; cdr3_nt: TGTGCCAGCAGCCCCAGGACGGGGAGCTCCTACGAGCAGTACTTC
d_call: TRBD2; j_call: TRBJ2-7; clone_size: NA; v_call: TRBV19; cdr3_aa: CASSIGLAEQYF; cdr3_nt: TGTGCCAGTTCTATAGGACTAGCGGAGCAGTACTTC
d_call: NA; j_call: TRBJ2-1; clone_size: NA; v_call: TRBV6-1; cdr3_aa: CASSGPVNSYNEQFF; cdr3_nt: TGTGCCAGCAGTGGGCCAGTCAACTCCTACAATGAGCAGTTCTTC
d_call: NA; j_call: TRBJ1-1; clone_size: few; v_call: TRBV7-7; cdr3_aa: CASSLYENTEAFF; cdr3_nt: TGTGCTAGCAGCTTATACGAGAACACTGAAGCTTTCTTT
d_call: NA; j_call: TRBJ1-1; clone_size: NA; v_call: TRBV18; cdr3_aa: CASSPRIGRGPEAFF; cdr3_nt: TGTGCCAGCTCACCACGAATCGGACGGGGCCCTGAAGCTTTCTTT
d_call: NA; j_call: TRBJ2-7; clone_size: NA; v_call: TRBV5-1; cdr3_aa: CASSSSSYEQYF; cdr3_nt: TGCGCCAGCAGCTCCAGCTCCTACGAGCAGTACTTC
d_call: TRBD1; j_call: TRBJ1-4; clone_size: NA; v_call: TRBV5-6; cdr3_aa: CASSFQGVNEKLFF; cdr3_nt: TGTGCCAGCAGCTTTCAGGGGGTGAATGAAAAACTGTTTTTT
d_call: TRBD2; j_call: TRBJ2-1; clone_size: NA; v_call: TRBV5-1; cdr3_aa: CASSLPLAGGRGHNEQFF; cdr3_nt: TGCGCCAGCAGCTTGCCACTAGCGGGAGGGCGAGGGCACAATGAGCAGTTCTTC
d_call: TRBD1; j_call: TRBJ2-7; clone_size: NA; v_call: TRBV19; cdr3_aa: CASSLGTGTEQYF; cdr3_nt: TGTGCCAGTAGTTTGGGGACAGGGACAGAGCAGTACTTC
d_call: NA; j_call: TRBJ2-7; clone_size: NA; v_call: TRBV5-8; cdr3_aa: CASSPWRGYEQYF; cdr3_nt: TGTGCCAGCAGCCCGTGGAGAGGGTACGAGCAGTACTTC
d_call: NA; j_call: TRBJ2-7; clone_size: NA; v_call: TRBV6-5; cdr3_aa: CASSYIAGSYEQYF; cdr3_nt: TGTGCCAGCAGTTACATTGCAGGCTCCTACGAGCAGTACTTC
d_call: NA; j_call: TRBJ2-1; clone_size: NA; v_call: TRBV6-5; cdr3_aa: CASSSRDETDEQFF; cdr3_nt: TGTGCCAGCAGTAGCCGGGACGAGACGGATGAGCAGTTCTTC
d_call: NA; j_call: TRBJ1-1; clone_size: NA; v_call: TRBV28; cdr3_aa: CASIGWGALHTEAFF; cdr3_nt: TGTGCCAGTATAGGGTGGGGGGCCCTGCACACTGAAGCTTTCTTT
d_call: TRBD1; j_call: TRBJ2-7; clone_size: NA; v_call: TRBV15; cdr3_aa: CATSRRTGGYEQYF; cdr3_nt: TGTGCCACCAGCAGAAGGACAGGGGGCTACGAGCAGTACTTC
d_call: NA; j_call: TRBJ2-4; clone_size: NA; v_call: TRBV28; cdr3_aa: CASSFRGRVAKNIQYF; cdr3_nt: TGTGCCAGCAGTTTCCGGGGAAGGGTGGCCAAAAACATTCAGTACTTC
d_call: NA; j_call: TRBJ2-3; clone_size: NA; v_call: TRBV2; cdr3_aa: CASILDTQYF; cdr3_nt: TGTGCCAGCATACTAGATACGCAGTATTTT
d_call: TRBD1; j_call: TRBJ2-7; clone_size: NA; v_call: TRBV18; cdr3_aa: CASSPGTGRRYEQYF; cdr3_nt: TGTGCCAGCTCACCCGGGACAGGGCGGCGCTACGAGCAGTACTTC
d_call: NA; j_call: TRBJ2-1; clone_size: NA; v_call: TRBV5-1; cdr3_aa: CASSPGTISYNEQFF; cdr3_nt: TGCGCCAGCAGTCCGGGGACCATCTCCTACAATGAGCAGTTCTTC
d_call: NA; j_call: TRBJ2-7; clone_size: NA; v_call: TRBV28; cdr3_aa: CASSRLYEQYF; cdr3_nt: TGTGCCAGCAGTCGCCTCTACGAGCAGTACTTC
d_call: NA; j_call: TRBJ2-2; clone_size: few; v_call: TRBV7-2; cdr3_aa: CASSLGGDAGELFF; cdr3_nt: TGTGCCAGCAGCTTAGGTGGAGACGCGGGGGAGCTGTTTTTT
d_call: NA; j_call: TRBJ2-7; clone_size: NA; v_call: TRBV7-9; cdr3_aa: CASSTLTSYEQYF; cdr3_nt: TGTGCCAGCAGCACCCTGACTAGCTACGAGCAGTACTTC
d_call: NA; j_call: TRBJ2-2; clone_size: NA; v_call: TRBV18; cdr3_aa: CASSPPTGGNTGELFF; cdr3_nt: TGTGCCAGCTCACCACCGACAGGAGGGAACACCGGGGAGCTGTTTTTT
d_call: TRBD1; j_call: TRBJ1-1; clone_size: NA; v_call: TRBV15; cdr3_aa: CATSQRQGGDTEAFF; cdr3_nt: TGTGCCACCAGCCAAAGACAGGGGGGGGACACTGAAGCTTTCTTT
d_call: TRBD2; j_call: TRBJ2-3; clone_size: NA; v_call: TRBV18; cdr3_aa: CASSPRASGRSADTQYF; cdr3_nt: TGTGCCAGCTCACCAAGGGCTAGCGGGAGAAGTGCAGATACGCAGTATTTT
d_call: NA; j_call: TRBJ2-3; clone_size: NA; v_call: TRBV6-5; cdr3_aa: CASSYDVTSTDTQYF; cdr3_nt: TGTGCCAGCAGTTACGATGTCACTAGCACAGATACGCAGTATTTT
d_call: NA; j_call: TRBJ2-7; clone_size: NA; v_call: TRBV9; cdr3_aa: CASSVDSKGWYEQYF; cdr3_nt: TGTGCCAGCAGCGTAGATTCCAAGGGCTGGTACGAGCAGTACTTC
d_call: TRBD2; j_call: TRBJ2-5; clone_size: NA; v_call: TRBV6-5; cdr3_aa: CASSYAAGGQETQYF; cdr3_nt: TGTGCCAGCAGTTACGCGGCGGGAGGGCAAGAGACCCAGTACTTC
d_call: NA; j_call: TRBJ2-3; clone_size: few; v_call: TRBV9; cdr3_aa: CASSVGLEMTDTQYF; cdr3_nt: TGTGCCAGCAGCGTAGGGTTAGAGATGACAGATACGCAGTATTTT
d_call: NA; j_call: TRBJ2-7; clone_size: few; v_call: TRBV4-3; cdr3_aa: CASSHGLYYEQYF; cdr3_nt: TGCGCCAGCAGCCATGGACTATACTACGAGCAGTACTTC
d_call: TRBD1; j_call: TRBJ1-5; clone_size: once; v_call: TRBV5-5; cdr3_aa: CASSLGQGRNQPQHF; cdr3_nt: TGTGCCAGCAGCTTGGGACAGGGGCGCAATCAGCCCCAGCATTTT
d_call: NA; j_call: TRBJ1-5; clone_size: NA; v_call: TRBV4-1; cdr3_aa: CASSQAGFGVSNQPQHF; cdr3_nt: TGCGCCAGCAGCCAAGCCGGTTTCGGCGTTAGCAATCAGCCCCAGCATTTT
d_call: NA; j_call: TRBJ2-3; clone_size: NA; v_call: TRBV19; cdr3_aa: CASSTQQDPTDTQYF; cdr3_nt: TGTGCCAGTAGTACCCAACAGGACCCCACAGATACGCAGTATTTT
d_call: TRBD2; j_call: TRBJ2-1; clone_size: NA; v_call: TRBV5-1; cdr3_aa: CASSLGRTSGSGYNEQFF; cdr3_nt: TGCGCCAGCAGCTTGGGACGGACTAGCGGGAGTGGGTACAATGAGCAGTTCTTC
d_call: TRBD2; j_call: TRBJ2-7; clone_size: NA; v_call: TRBV7-9; cdr3_aa: CASSFSAGEEQYF; cdr3_nt: TGTGCCAGCAGCTTTTCAGCGGGAGAGGAGCAGTACTTC
d_call: NA; j_call: TRBJ2-7; clone_size: NA; v_call: TRBV29-1; cdr3_aa: CSVESRGDGYEQYF; cdr3_nt: TGCAGCGTTGAAAGCAGGGGAGACGGCTACGAGCAGTACTTC
d_call: NA; j_call: TRBJ1-5; clone_size: NA; v_call: TRBV19; cdr3_aa: CASSMAGMSPQHF; cdr3_nt: TGTGCCAGTAGTATGGCAGGCATGTCGCCCCAGCATTTT
d_call: NA; j_call: TRBJ1-3; clone_size: NA; v_call: TRBV4-1; cdr3_aa: CASSQVLGNTIYF; cdr3_nt: TGCGCCAGCAGCCAAGTCTTAGGAAACACCATATATTTT
d_call: NA; j_call: TRBJ1-2; clone_size: NA; v_call: TRBV6-5; cdr3_aa: CASTRESPGTYGYTF; cdr3_nt: TGTGCCAGCACACGGGAAAGCCCAGGGACCTATGGCTACACCTTC
d_call: NA; j_call: TRBJ1-2; clone_size: NA; v_call: TRBV7-9; cdr3_aa: CASSLGAEVNYGYTF; cdr3_nt: TGTGCCAGCAGCTTAGGGGCGGAAGTCAACTATGGCTACACCTTC
d_call: NA; j_call: TRBJ1-2; clone_size: hyperexpanded; v_call: TRBV27; cdr3_aa: CASRKDGYTF; cdr3_nt: TGTGCCAGCAGGAAAGATGGCTACACCTTC
d_call: NA; j_call: TRBJ1-1; clone_size: NA; v_call: TRBV19; cdr3_aa: CASSIWAGNTEAFF; cdr3_nt: TGTGCCAGTAGTATATGGGCGGGGAACACTGAAGCTTTCTTT
d_call: NA; j_call: TRBJ1-5; clone_size: few; v_call: TRBV21-1; cdr3_aa: CASSRGLGGGGQPQHF; cdr3_nt: TGTGCCAGCAGCAGAGGTTTGGGGGGAGGAGGCCAGCCCCAGCATTTT
d_call: TRBD1; j_call: TRBJ1-1; clone_size: NA; v_call: TRBV5-4; cdr3_aa: CASTRTGDMNTEAFF; cdr3_nt: TGTGCCAGCACCAGGACAGGGGACATGAACACTGAAGCTTTCTTT
d_call: NA; j_call: TRBJ2-7; clone_size: NA; v_call: TRBV7-3; cdr3_aa: CASSFDGRVNEQYF; cdr3_nt: TGTGCCAGCAGCTTTGACGGGAGAGTGAACGAGCAGTACTTC
d_call: TRBD1; j_call: TRBJ2-7; clone_size: NA; v_call: TRBV10-3; cdr3_aa: CAISGDRGYEQYF; cdr3_nt: TGTGCCATCAGTGGGGACAGGGGCTACGAGCAGTACTTC
d_call: TRBD2; j_call: TRBJ2-1; clone_size: NA; v_call: TRBV6-1; cdr3_aa: CASSEMTSGYNEQFF; cdr3_nt: TGTGCCAGCAGTGAGATGACTAGCGGGTACAATGAGCAGTTCTTC
d_call: TRBD2; j_call: TRBJ2-7; clone_size: NA; v_call: TRBV6-5; cdr3_aa: CASRPSGRNEQYF; cdr3_nt: TGTGCCAGCAGGCCTAGCGGGAGAAACGAGCAGTACTTC
d_call: NA; j_call: TRBJ1-4; clone_size: NA; v_call: TRBV21-1; cdr3_aa: CASTEDGNEKLFF; cdr3_nt: TGTGCCAGCACCGAGGACGGGAATGAAAAACTGTTTTTT
d_call: TRBD1; j_call: TRBJ1-2; clone_size: few; v_call: TRBV2; cdr3_aa: CASGAQGANYGYTF; cdr3_nt: TGTGCCAGCGGAGCACAGGGGGCGAATTATGGCTACACCTTC
d_call: TRBD2; j_call: TRBJ2-1; clone_size: few; v_call: TRBV4-1; cdr3_aa: CASSRGLREGEQFF; cdr3_nt: TGCGCCAGCAGCCGAGGCCTGCGGGAGGGTGAGCAGTTCTTC
d_call: TRBD2; j_call: TRBJ2-7; clone_size: once; v_call: TRBV7-4; cdr3_aa: CASTLSGGGRGNEQYF; cdr3_nt: TGTGCCAGCACCCTTAGTGGAGGCGGGAGGGGAAACGAGCAGTACTTC
d_call: NA; j_call: TRBJ2-7; clone_size: NA; v_call: TRBV7-2; cdr3_aa: CASSRVPLVSYEQYF; cdr3_nt: TGTGCCAGCAGCCGTGTGCCACTAGTATCCTACGAGCAGTACTTC
d_call: NA; j_call: TRBJ2-3; clone_size: NA; v_call: TRBV29-1; cdr3_aa: CSVRGESDTQYF; cdr3_nt: TGCAGCGTTAGGGGGGAGTCAGATACGCAGTATTTT
d_call: NA; j_call: TRBJ2-4; clone_size: NA; v_call: TRBV11-2; cdr3_aa: CASSQRLTIAKNIQYF; cdr3_nt: TGTGCCAGCAGCCAGCGGCTGACTATAGCCAAAAACATTCAGTACTTC
d_call: NA; j_call: TRBJ1-2; clone_size: NA; v_call: TRBV5-4; cdr3_aa: CASSLGGVNYGYTF; cdr3_nt: TGTGCCAGCAGCTTAGGCGGAGTTAACTATGGCTACACCTTC